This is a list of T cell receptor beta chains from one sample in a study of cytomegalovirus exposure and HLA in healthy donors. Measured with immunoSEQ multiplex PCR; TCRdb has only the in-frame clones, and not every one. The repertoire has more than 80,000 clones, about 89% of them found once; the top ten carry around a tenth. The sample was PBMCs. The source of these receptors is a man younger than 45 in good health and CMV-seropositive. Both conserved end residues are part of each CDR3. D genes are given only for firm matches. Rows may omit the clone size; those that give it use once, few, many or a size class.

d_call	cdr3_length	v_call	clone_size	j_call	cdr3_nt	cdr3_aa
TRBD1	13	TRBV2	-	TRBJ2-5	TGTGCCAGCAGGGACAGGGCTAAAGAGACCCAGTACTTC	CASRDRAKETQYF
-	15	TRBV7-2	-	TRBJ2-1	TGTGCCACCAGCGGCGAGGGCGCGGCCTACAATGAGCAGTTCTTC	CATSGEGAAYNEQFF
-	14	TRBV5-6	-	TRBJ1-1	TGTGCCAGCAACAACAGGGTATGGGATACTGAAGCTTTCTTT	CASNNRVWDTEAFF
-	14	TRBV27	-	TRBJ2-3	TGTGCCAGCAGTCGAACAATACACACAGATACGCAGTATTTT	CASSRTIHTDTQYF
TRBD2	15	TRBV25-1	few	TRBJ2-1	TGTGCCAGCAGTGAATCGACTAGCGGGAGTGATGAGCAGTTCTTC	CASSESTSGSDEQFF
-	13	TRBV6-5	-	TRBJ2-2	TGTGCCAGCAGCACACGCTACACCGGGGAGCTGTTTTTT	CASSTRYTGELFF
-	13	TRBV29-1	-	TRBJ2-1	TGCAGCGTTGAACCGGAGACCTTCCGGGAGCAGTTCTTC	CSVEPETFREQFF
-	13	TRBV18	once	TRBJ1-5	TGTGCCAGCTCACCTACAGACAGTCAGCCCCAGCATTTT	CASSPTDSQPQHF
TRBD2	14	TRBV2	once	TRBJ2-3	TGTGCCAGCAGTGTTGCGGGAGAGGTGGATACGCAGTATTTT	CASSVAGEVDTQYF
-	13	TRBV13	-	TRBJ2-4	TGTGCCAGCAGCTTAAGTCGGGAAAACATTCAGTACTTC	CASSLSRENIQYF
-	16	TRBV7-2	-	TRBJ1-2	TGTGCCAGCAGCTTATGGGGAAGCGGACTTAACTATGGCTACACCTTC	CASSLWGSGLNYGYTF
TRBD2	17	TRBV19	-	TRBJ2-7	TGTGCCAGTAGAGCGAGACTAGCGGGAGGGGAAGAGGTCGAGCAGTACTTC	CASRARLAGGEEVEQYF
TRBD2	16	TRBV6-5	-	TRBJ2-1	TGTGCCAGCAGTTCTGAGCGGGAGTACGGTGGAGATGAGCAGTTCTTC	CASSSEREYGGDEQFF
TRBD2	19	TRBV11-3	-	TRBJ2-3	TGTGCCAGCAGCGTTACCGGACTAGCGGGAGTGGGGGGCACAGATACGCAGTATTTT	CASSVTGLAGVGGTDTQYF
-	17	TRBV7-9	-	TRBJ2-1	TGTGCCAGCAGCTTTAGGGGGCGTCTAGCGCCTATAGGAAGGCAGTTCTTC	CASSFRGRLAPIGRQFF
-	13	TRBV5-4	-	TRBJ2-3	TGTGCCAGCAGCTTGGCGGGCACAGATACGCAGTATTTT	CASSLAGTDTQYF
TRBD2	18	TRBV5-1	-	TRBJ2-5	TGCGCCAGCAGCTCCCGGACTAGCGGGAGAGGGTTAAAAGAGACCCAGTACTTC	CASSSRTSGRGLKETQYF
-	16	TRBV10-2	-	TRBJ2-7	TGCGCCAGCAGTGGTGGGCCAGGGGATGAAGGCTACGAGCAGTACTTC	CASSGGPGDEGYEQYF
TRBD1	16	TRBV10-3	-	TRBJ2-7	TGTGCCATCAGTCCCTCCGGGACAGGGACGGCGGACGAGCAGTACTTC	CAISPSGTGTADEQYF
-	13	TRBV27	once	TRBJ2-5	TGTGCCAGCAGTCCGAGCGGTAGGGAGACCCAGTACTTC	CASSPSGRETQYF
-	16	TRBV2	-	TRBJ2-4	TGTGCCAGCAGGAAGGAAGGGGTGGCTGCCAAAAACATTCAGTACTTC	CASRKEGVAAKNIQYF
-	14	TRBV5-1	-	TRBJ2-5	TGCGCCAGCAGCTCTCAGGGGACGGAAGAGACCCAGTACTTC	CASSSQGTEETQYF
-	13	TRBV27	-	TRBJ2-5	TGTGCCAGCAGTTCCATGGAGCAAGAGACCCAGTACTTC	CASSSMEQETQYF
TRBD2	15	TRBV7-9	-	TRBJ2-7	TGTGCCAGCAGCAATCAAGCGGGCGGGAGGCGTGAGCAGTACTTC	CASSNQAGGRREQYF
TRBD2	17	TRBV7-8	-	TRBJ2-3	TGTGCCAGCAGCTCCTCCAGACTAGCGGAGCGCACAGATACGCAGTATTTT	CASSSSRLAERTDTQYF
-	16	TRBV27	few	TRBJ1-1	TGTGCCAGCAGTTTATTCTTGGGGGCGAAAGACACTGAAGCTTTCTTT	CASSLFLGAKDTEAFF
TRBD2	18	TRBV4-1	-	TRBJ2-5	TGCGCCAGCAGCCAAGCACCGGGACTAGCAGACTTCCAAGAGACCCAGTACTTC	CASSQAPGLADFQETQYF
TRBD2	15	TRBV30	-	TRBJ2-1	TGTGCCTGGGACCTAGCGGGAGGTCTTGGTACTGAGCAGTTCTTC	CAWDLAGGLGTEQFF
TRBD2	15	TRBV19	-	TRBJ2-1	TGTGCCAGCAGGGGACTAGCGGGAGTTTACAATGAGCAGTTCTTC	CASRGLAGVYNEQFF
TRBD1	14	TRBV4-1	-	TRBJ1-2	TGCGCCAGCAGCCAGGACACAGGGGCCTATGGCTACACCTTC	CASSQDTGAYGYTF
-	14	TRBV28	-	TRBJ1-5	TGTGCCAGCAGAGTCGGAGGGAGCAATCAGCCCCAGCATTTT	CASRVGGSNQPQHF
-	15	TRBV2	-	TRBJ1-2	TGTGCCAGCACCGAAAGGGGGAGAACTAACTATGGCTACACCTTC	CASTERGRTNYGYTF
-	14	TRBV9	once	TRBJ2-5	TGTGCCAGCAGCGGACAGGGAGGAGGAGAGACCCAGTACTTC	CASSGQGGGETQYF
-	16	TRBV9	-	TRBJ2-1	TGTGCCAGCAGCGTAGCGCTAGCAGGATCGTACAATGAGCAGTTCTTC	CASSVALAGSYNEQFF
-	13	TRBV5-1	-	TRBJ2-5	TGCGCCAGCAGCAAAGGACATAAGGAGACCCAGTACTTC	CASSKGHKETQYF
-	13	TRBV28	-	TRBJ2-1	TGTGCCAGCAGCCCACAGGTATACAATGAGCAGTTCTTC	CASSPQVYNEQFF
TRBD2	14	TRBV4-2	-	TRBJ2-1	TGTGCCAGCAGCCAAGATCCCGGGGGGAATGAGCAGTTCTTC	CASSQDPGGNEQFF
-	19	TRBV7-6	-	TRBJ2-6	TGTGCCAGCAGCTTAAATTTCAGGGCCAGACCCTCTGGGGCCAACGTCCTGACTTTC	CASSLNFRARPSGANVLTF
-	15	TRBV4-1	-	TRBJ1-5	TGCGCCAGCAGCCAGAGACAGCTTAATAATCAGCCCCAGCATTTT	CASSQRQLNNQPQHF
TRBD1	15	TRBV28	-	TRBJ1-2	TGTGCCAGCAGTTTCCGAGACAGGGTCAGTTACGGCTACACCTTC	CASSFRDRVSYGYTF
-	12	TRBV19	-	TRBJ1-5	TGTGCCAGTAGTATTAAGGAGCAGCCCCAGCATTTT	CASSIKEQPQHF
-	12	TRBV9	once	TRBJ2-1	TGTGCCAGCAGCGTAGCGGGAACTGGGCAGTTCTTC	CASSVAGTGQFF
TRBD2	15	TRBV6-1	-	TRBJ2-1	TGTGCCAGCAGACAAGGACTAGCGGGAAAGAATGAGCAGTTCTTC	CASRQGLAGKNEQFF
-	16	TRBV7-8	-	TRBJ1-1	TGTGCCAGCAGCTCAGCCAGCAACGGAGGGTACACTGAAGCTTTCTTT	CASSSASNGGYTEAFF
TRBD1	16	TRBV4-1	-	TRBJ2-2	TGCGCCAGCAGCTACCCGGGACAGGGTCGGACCGGGGAGCTGTTTTTT	CASSYPGQGRTGELFF
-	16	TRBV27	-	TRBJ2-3	TGTGCCAGCAGAGGGCAGGGGTCCATCCAGTCAGATACGCAGTATTTT	CASRGQGSIQSDTQYF
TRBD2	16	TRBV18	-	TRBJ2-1	TGTGCCAGCCAAGGGCTCGGGGGAGGGCCGATGAATGAGCAGTTCTTC	CASQGLGGGPMNEQFF
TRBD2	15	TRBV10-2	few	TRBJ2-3	TGCGCCAGCATGGGACTAGCGGGACGAACAGATACGCAGTATTTT	CASMGLAGRTDTQYF
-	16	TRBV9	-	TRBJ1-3	TGTGCCAGCAGCCCAGGGATACCGAGAGCTGGAAACACCATATATTTT	CASSPGIPRAGNTIYF
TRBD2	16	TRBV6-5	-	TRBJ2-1	TGTGCCAGCAGTTACTCGCTGACTAGCGGAGGCGGTGAGCAGTTCTTC	CASSYSLTSGGGEQFF
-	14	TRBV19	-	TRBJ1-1	TGTGCCAGTAGTATAGACACGACAGTCACTGAAGCTTTCTTT	CASSIDTTVTEAFF
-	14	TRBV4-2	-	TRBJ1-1	TGTGCCAGCAGCCAAGCAGGGTGGGTCACTGAAGCTTTCTTT	CASSQAGWVTEAFF
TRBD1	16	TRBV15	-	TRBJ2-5	TGTGCCACCAGGGACCCGACAGGGACCGAAGAAGAGACCCAGTACTTC	CATRDPTGTEEETQYF